This T cell receptor (beta chain) is drawn from a study of T-cell reconstitution after alpha-beta-depleted transplantation in children. Preparation of the TCRbeta library used unique molecular identifiers. One entry per CDR3 protein, called by TCRdb with MiXCR from the PCR reads. The sample has hundreds of thousands of distinct CDR3 sequences; roughly an eighth are singletons. The CDR3 contains 14 residues. Germline CDR1 and CDR2: SNHLY and FYNNEI. V shed 4 bases and J shed 2 bases, with 12 bases lying between them. Ten or more counts support this clonotype. Source: PBMCs from the stem cell graft donor, taken from the stem cell graft. The chain employs TRBV2 and TRBJ2-7; a weak D match, TRBD1 (5 bases). This sequence originates from a human donor who donated a stem cell graft to a child with combined immunodeficiency. In DNA, the CDR3 is TGTGCCAGCAGTGGAGGACATAGGGCCTACGAGCAGTACTTC. The encoded protein is CASSGGHRAYEQYF.